The clone carrying this TCR beta chain occurred a few times. This CDR3 is 12 amino acids long. Germline values: CDR1 DFQATT, CDR2 SNEGSKA (reference sequence). Trimming pared 3 bases from V and 3 bases from J, leaving 8 bases between. Stable Graves' hyperthyroidism denoted no ophthalmopathy progression over 18 months. There were TCR beta CDR3 regions amplified from RNA transcripts. When the TCR CDR3 underwent first-round RT-PCR, the HTBI primer set was used. TCRdb re-called the multiplex PCR reads through MiXCR, storing one row per CDR3 protein. Of approximately 420,000 distinct CDR3 sequences in the sample, about 15% were seen once. This sample is part of a study of T cells in Graves' hyperthyroidism and ophthalmopathy.

The clonotype originates from a woman aged 30 to 39 with Graves' hyperthyroidism. The sequencing sample was made of blood. The chain recombines TRBV20-1 with TRBJ2-5, with D possibly being TRBD2 (5 bases). CDR3: CSASRREETQYF. The CDR3, as DNA: TGCAGTGCTAGTCGGCGGGAAGAGACCCAGTACTTC.